This T cell receptor beta chain was sequenced in a study of human T cells and chemical hapten exposure. Turning to the study itself: Largely, small differences in pooled library volume made per-sample TCR yields vary.

Study-wide findings and caveats: Patch test score was positively correlated with the counts of PT1 expanded TCRs.

During construction of the library, unique molecular identifiers were attached to individual cDNA molecules for quantitative, reproducible TCR counting. One entry per CDR3 protein, called by TCRdb with MiXCR from the RACE reads. Of over 55,000 distinct CDR3 sequences listed, roughly 10% are singletons. Worth noting for this clonotype: As yet, its antigen is unknown.

This CDR3 contains 12 residues. CDR1 and CDR2 from the germline V gene are LGHDT and YNNKEL (reference sequence). With 4 bases removed from V and 8 bases from J, the gap between germline ends came to 8 bases. Time point in this sample: patch test 3, about 24 weeks after DPC sensitization. Treatment in this sample: therapeutic diphenylcyclopropenone sensitization with weekly scalp DPC. Alopecia patients deemed DPC-suitable, aged 18 to 70, excluding pregnancy. The chain combines TRBV3-1 with TRBJ2-2; D is undetermined. Material: whole blood, obtained in connection with sensitization to the hapten diphenylcyclopropenone (DPC). The source is a woman in her forties or fifties with alopecia areata. Some clones in this sample may be carry-over from other donors' samples. The CDR3 reads CASSLLIGELFF. DNA for the CDR3: TGTGCCAGCAGCCTCTTGATTGGGGAGCTGTTTTTT.